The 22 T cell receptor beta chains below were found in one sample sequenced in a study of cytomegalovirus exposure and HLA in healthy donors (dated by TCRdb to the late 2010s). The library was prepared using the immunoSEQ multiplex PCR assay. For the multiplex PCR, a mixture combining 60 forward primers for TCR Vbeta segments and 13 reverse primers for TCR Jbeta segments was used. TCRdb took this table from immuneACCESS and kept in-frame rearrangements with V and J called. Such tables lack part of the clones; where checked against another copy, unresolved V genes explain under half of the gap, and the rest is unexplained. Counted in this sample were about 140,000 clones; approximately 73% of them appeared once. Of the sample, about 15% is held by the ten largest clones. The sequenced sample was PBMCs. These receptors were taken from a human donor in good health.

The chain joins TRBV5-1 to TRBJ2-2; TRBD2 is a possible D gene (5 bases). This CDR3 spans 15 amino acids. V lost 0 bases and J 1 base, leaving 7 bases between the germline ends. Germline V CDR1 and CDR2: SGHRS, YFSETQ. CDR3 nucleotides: TGCGCCAGCAGCTTGGTCGGGGTGAACACCGGGGAGCTGTTTTTT. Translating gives CASSLVGVNTGELFF.

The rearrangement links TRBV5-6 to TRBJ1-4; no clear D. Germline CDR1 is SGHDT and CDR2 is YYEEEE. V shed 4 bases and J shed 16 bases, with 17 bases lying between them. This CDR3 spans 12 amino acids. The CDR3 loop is CASSRGRRGQFF. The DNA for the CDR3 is TGTGCCAGCAGCCGGGGTCGGAGAGGCCAGTTTTTT. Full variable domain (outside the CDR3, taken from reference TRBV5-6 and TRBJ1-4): DAGVTQSPTHLIKTRGQQVTLRCSPKSGHDTVSWYQQALGQGPQFIFQYYEEEERQRGNFPDRFSGHQFPNYSSELNVNALLLGDSALYLCASSRGRRGQFFGSGTQLSVL.

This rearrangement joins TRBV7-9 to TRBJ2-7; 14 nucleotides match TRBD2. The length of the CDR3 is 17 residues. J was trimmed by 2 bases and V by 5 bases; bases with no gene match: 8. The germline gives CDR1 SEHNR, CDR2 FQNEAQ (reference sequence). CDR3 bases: TGTGCCAGCAGCCCCCGGACTAGCGGGAGGATGGCCTACGAGCAGTACTTC. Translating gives CASSPRTSGRMAYEQYF.

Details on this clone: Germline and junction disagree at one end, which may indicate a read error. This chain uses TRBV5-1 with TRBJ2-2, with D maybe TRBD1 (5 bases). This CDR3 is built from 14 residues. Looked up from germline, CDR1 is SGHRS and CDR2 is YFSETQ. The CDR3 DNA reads TGCGCCAGCAGTTTGGACACGAACACCGGGGAGCTGTTTTTT. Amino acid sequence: CASSLDTNTGELFF.

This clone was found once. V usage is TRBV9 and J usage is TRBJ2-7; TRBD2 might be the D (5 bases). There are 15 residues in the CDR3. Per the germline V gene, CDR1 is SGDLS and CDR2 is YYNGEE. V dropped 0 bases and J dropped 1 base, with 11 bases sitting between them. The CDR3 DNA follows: TGTGCCAGCAGCGTAGGATCCGGGGATTCCTACGAGCAGTACTTC. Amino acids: CASSVGSGDSYEQYF.

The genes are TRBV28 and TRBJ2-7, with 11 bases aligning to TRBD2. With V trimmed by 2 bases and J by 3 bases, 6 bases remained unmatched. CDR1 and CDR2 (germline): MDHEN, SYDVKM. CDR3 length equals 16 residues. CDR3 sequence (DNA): TGTGCCAGCAGTTTAGAACTAGCGGGGGCCGACTACGAGCAGTACTTC. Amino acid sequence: CASSLELAGADYEQYF.

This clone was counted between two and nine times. The CDR3 DNA sequence: TGTGCCAGCAGTTTTGCTGGGGAGGTTCAGCCCCAGCATTTT. Translated, it gives CASSFAGEVQPQHF. The chain couples TRBV6-6 to TRBJ1-5; D is unclear. CDR1 is MNHNY, CDR2 SVGAGI, per germline (reference sequence). V lost 4 bases to trimming and J lost 6 bases, with 13 bases between them. The CDR3 totals 14 residues.

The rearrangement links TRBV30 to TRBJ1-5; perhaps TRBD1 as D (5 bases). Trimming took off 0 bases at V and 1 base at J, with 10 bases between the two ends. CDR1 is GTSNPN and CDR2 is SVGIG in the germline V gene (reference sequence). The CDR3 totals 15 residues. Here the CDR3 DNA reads TGTGCCTGGAGTGTTAATGGGGCGAGCAATCAGCCCCAGCATTTT. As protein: CAWSVNGASNQPQHF.

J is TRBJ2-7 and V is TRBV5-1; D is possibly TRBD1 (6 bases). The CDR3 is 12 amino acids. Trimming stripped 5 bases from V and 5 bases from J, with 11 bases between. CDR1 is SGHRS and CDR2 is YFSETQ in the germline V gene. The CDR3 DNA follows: TGCGCCAGCAGAGGACAGTATGACGAGCAGTACTTC. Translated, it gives CASRGQYDEQYF.

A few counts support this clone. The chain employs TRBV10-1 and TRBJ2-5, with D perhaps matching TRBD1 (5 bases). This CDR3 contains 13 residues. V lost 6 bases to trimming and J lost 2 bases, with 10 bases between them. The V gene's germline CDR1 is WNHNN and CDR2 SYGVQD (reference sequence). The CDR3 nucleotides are TGCGCCAGCAGCAATCGACAGCAAGAGACCCAGTACTTC. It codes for CASSNRQQETQYF.

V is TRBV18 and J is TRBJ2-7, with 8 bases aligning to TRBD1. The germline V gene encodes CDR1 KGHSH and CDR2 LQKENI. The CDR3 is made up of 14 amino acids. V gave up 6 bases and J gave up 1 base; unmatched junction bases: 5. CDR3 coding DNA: TGTGCCAGCTCGCCGGGACAGGTTTCCTACGAGCAGTACTTC. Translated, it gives CASSPGQVSYEQYF.

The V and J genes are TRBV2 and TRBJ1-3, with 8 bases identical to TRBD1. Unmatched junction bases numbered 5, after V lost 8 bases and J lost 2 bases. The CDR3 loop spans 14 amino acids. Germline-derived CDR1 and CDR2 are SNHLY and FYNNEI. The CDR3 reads CASLEQGAGNTIYF. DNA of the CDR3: TGTGCCAGCCTAGAACAGGGGGCTGGAAACACCATATATTTT.

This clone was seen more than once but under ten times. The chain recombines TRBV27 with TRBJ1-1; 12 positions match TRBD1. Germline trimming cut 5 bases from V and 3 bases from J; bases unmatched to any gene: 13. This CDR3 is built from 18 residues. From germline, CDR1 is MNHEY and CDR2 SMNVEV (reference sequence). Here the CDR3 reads CASSPLTGTGGPHTEAFF. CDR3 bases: TGTGCCAGCAGTCCACTTACCGGGACAGGGGGCCCCCACACTGAAGCTTTCTTT.

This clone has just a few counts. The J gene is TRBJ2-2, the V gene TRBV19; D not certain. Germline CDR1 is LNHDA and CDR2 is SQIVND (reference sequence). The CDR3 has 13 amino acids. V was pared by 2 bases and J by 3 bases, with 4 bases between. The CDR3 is CASSIRDTGELFF. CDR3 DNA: TGTGCCAGTAGTATACGGGACACCGGGGAGCTGTTTTTT.

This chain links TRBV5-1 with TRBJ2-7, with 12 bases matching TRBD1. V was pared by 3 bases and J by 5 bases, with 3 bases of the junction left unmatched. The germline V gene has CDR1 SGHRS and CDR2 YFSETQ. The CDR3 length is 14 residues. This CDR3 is CASSWGTGGHEQYF. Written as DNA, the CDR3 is TGCGCCAGCAGCTGGGGGACAGGGGGCCACGAGCAGTACTTC.

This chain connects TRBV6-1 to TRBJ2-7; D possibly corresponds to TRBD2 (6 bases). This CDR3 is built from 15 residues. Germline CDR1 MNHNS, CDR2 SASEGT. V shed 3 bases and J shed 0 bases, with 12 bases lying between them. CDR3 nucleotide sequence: TGTGCCAGCAGTGACCCGGGACTGAACTCCTACGAGCAGTACTTC. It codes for CASSDPGLNSYEQYF.

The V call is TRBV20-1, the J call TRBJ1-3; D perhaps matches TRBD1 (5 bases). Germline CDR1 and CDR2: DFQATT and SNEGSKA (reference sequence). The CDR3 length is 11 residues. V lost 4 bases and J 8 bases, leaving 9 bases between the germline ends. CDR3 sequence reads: CSATQGDTIYF. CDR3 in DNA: TGCAGTGCTACCCAGGGTGACACCATATATTTT.

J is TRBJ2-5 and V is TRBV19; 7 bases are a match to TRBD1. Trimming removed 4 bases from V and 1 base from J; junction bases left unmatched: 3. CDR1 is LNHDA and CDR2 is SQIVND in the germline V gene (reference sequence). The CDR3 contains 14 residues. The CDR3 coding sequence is TGTGCCAGTAGTACCTCAGGGGGCCAAGAGACCCAGTACTTC. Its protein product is CASSTSGGQETQYF.

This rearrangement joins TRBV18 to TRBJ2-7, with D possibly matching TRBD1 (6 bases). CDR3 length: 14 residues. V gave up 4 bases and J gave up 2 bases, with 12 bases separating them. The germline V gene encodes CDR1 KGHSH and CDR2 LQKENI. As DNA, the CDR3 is TGTGCCAGCTCACTATCCAGGGGCCCCTACGAGCAGTACTTC. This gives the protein CASSLSRGPYEQYF.

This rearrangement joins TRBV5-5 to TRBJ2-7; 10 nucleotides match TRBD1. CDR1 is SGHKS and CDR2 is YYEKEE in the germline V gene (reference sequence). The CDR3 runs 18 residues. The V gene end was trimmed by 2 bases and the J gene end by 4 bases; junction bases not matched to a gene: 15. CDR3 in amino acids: CASSFAGTGASNLYEQYF. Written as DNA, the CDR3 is TGTGCCAGCAGCTTCGCCGGGACAGGGGCCTCTAACCTTTACGAGCAGTACTTC.

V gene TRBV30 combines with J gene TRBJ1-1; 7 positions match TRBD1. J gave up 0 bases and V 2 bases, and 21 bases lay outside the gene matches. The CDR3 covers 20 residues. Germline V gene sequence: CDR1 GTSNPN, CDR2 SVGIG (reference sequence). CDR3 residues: CAWSNPRRDRFLDMNTEAFF. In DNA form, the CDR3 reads TGTGCCTGGAGTAACCCGCGCCGGGACAGATTTCTAGACATGAACACTGAAGCTTTCTTT.

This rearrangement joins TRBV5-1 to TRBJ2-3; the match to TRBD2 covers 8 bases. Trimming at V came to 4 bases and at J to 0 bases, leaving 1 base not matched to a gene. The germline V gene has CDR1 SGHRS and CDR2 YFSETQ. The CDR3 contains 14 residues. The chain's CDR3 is CASSPSGSTDTQYF. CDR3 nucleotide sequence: TGCGCCAGCAGCCCTAGCGGGAGCACAGATACGCAGTATTTT.